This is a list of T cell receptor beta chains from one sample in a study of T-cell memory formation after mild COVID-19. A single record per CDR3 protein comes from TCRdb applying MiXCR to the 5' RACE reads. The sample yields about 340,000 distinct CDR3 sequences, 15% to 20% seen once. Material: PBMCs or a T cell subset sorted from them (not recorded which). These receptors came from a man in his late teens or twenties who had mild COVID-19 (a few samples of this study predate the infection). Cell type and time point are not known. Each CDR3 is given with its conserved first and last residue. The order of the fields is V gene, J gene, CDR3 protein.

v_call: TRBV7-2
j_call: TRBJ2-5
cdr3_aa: CASSLALRRGRAETQYF

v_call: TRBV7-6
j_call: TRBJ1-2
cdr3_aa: CASSLVVSGDDGYTF

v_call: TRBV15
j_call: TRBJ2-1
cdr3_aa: CATSREWQAASSYNEQFF

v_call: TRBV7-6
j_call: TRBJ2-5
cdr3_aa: CASSFGNGLQETQYF

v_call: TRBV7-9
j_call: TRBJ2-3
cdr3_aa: CASSSGERSGTQYF

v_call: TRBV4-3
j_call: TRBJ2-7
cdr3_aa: CASSQDLGDYEQYF

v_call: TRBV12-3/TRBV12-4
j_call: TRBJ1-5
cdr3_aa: CASSLGTLDQPQHF

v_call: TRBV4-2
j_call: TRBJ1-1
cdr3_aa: CASSPRENLYMNTEAFF

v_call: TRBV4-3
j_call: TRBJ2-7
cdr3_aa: CASSQEVQAYEQYF

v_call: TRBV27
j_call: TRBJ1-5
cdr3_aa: CASSFGQGNQPQHF

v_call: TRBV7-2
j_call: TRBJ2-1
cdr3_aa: CASSPRVFERVYNEQFF

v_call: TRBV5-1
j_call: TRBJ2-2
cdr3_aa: CASSLTDSLKTGELFF

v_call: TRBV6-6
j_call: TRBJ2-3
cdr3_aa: CASSYSNWGGDTQYF